These T cell receptor beta chains were read from a single sample in a study of blood T cell repertoires in COVID-19. TCRdb keeps only in-frame clones here, not all; method: immunoSEQ multiplex PCR. Among a few hundred thousand clones listed, approximately 80% were seen once. The sequenced sample was peripheral blood. The receptors were sampled from a human donor in a cohort sampled during active COVID-19. Each CDR3 is given with its conserved first and last residue. A D gene is named only where the DNA matches it firmly. The listing skips clone size in some rows; elsewhere it reads once, few, many or a size class.

D: NA; size: NA; V: TRBV6-2/TRBV6-3; J: TRBJ2-1; CDR3: CASSRLFGDNEQFF; DNA: TGTGCCAGCAGTCGGCTTTTTGGAGACAATGAGCAGTTCTTC
D: NA; size: NA; V: TRBV27; J: TRBJ1-4; CDR3: CASSRTRVTSEKLFF; DNA: TGTGCCAGCAGCCGTACTAGAGTTACGAGTGAAAAACTGTTTTTT
D: TRBD1; size: NA; V: TRBV19; J: TRBJ1-4; CDR3: CASSVDRGANEKLFF; DNA: TGTGCCAGTAGTGTGGACAGGGGTGCTAATGAAAAACTGTTTTTT
D: TRBD1; size: NA; V: TRBV18; J: TRBJ1-2; CDR3: CASSPPLARGRDGYTF; DNA: TGTGCCAGCTCACCACCCTTGGCCAGGGGGCGGGATGGCTACACCTTC
D: NA; size: NA; V: TRBV19; J: TRBJ1-2; CDR3: CASSPETANYGYTF; DNA: TGTGCCAGTAGCCCCGAGACAGCTAACTATGGCTACACCTTC
D: NA; size: NA; V: TRBV5-5; J: TRBJ2-3; CDR3: CASSYQGPSTDTQYF; DNA: TGTGCCAGCAGCTATCAGGGCCCTAGCACAGATACGCAGTATTTT
D: NA; size: few; V: TRBV18; J: TRBJ1-1; CDR3: CASSPRALPHLNTEAFF; DNA: TGTGCCAGCTCACCACGGGCATTACCCCATTTGAACACTGAAGCTTTCTTT
D: TRBD2; size: NA; V: TRBV19; J: TRBJ2-2; CDR3: CASSIGGRAGELFF; DNA: TGTGCCAGTAGTATTGGCGGGAGGGCCGGGGAGCTGTTTTTT
D: NA; size: NA; V: TRBV5-6; J: TRBJ2-3; CDR3: CASSFAGPFADTQYF; DNA: TGTGCCAGCAGCTTTGCAGGGCCTTTCGCAGATACGCAGTATTTT
D: NA; size: few; V: TRBV7-2; J: TRBJ1-5; CDR3: CASTPPGLDQPQHF; DNA: TGTGCCAGCACCCCCCCGGGATTGGATCAGCCCCAGCATTTT
D: NA; size: NA; V: TRBV20-1; J: TRBJ2-7; CDR3: CSASKSRSSYEQYF; DNA: TGCAGTGCTAGTAAATCCAGATCGTCCTACGAGCAGTACTTC
D: NA; size: NA; V: TRBV5-8; J: TRBJ2-1; CDR3: CASSLWAYNEQFF; DNA: TGTGCCAGCAGCTTGTGGGCGTACAATGAGCAGTTCTTC
D: TRBD1; size: NA; V: TRBV5-5; J: TRBJ2-5; CDR3: CASSWAGDRAQETQYF; DNA: TGTGCCAGCAGCTGGGCTGGGGACAGGGCACAAGAGACCCAGTACTTC
D: NA; size: once; V: TRBV11-2; J: TRBJ2-1; CDR3: CASSLDGQGLEQFF; DNA: TGTGCCAGCAGCTTAGATGGTCAGGGGCTTGAGCAGTTCTTC
D: NA; size: NA; V: TRBV5-1; J: TRBJ1-2; CDR3: CASSLQGGYGYTF; DNA: TGCGCCAGCAGCTTGCAGGGAGGGTATGGCTACACCTTC
D: TRBD1; size: once; V: TRBV28; J: TRBJ2-3; CDR3: CASKKRTGGTDTQYF; DNA: TGTGCCAGCAAAAAACGGACAGGGGGCACAGATACGCAGTATTTT
D: NA; size: NA; V: TRBV24-1; J: TRBJ2-1; CDR3: CATSGSGGVYNEQFF; DNA: TGTGCCACCAGTGGATCCGGCGGGGTTTACAATGAGCAGTTCTTC
D: TRBD1; size: NA; V: TRBV6-6; J: TRBJ1-2; CDR3: CASRLGPGQSYGYTF; DNA: TGTGCCAGCAGGCTGGGACCGGGACAGAGCTATGGCTACACCTTC
D: NA; size: NA; V: TRBV7-2; J: TRBJ1-5; CDR3: CASSIRGNQPQHF; DNA: TGTGCCAGCAGCATCCGAGGGAATCAGCCCCAGCATTTT
D: NA; size: NA; V: TRBV19; J: TRBJ2-6; CDR3: CASSEVRNQRGSGANVLTF; DNA: TGTGCCAGTAGTGAGGTGAGGAACCAAAGAGGCTCTGGGGCCAACGTCCTGACTTTC
D: NA; size: NA; V: TRBV4-2; J: TRBJ2-3; CDR3: CASSQGGTTDTQYF; DNA: TGTGCCAGCAGCCAAGGGGGCACCACAGATACGCAGTATTTT
D: TRBD1; size: NA; V: TRBV5-1; J: TRBJ2-7; CDR3: CASSPGPGQTFYEQYF; DNA: TGCGCCAGCAGCCCCGGGCCGGGACAGACCTTCTACGAGCAGTACTTC
D: NA; size: NA; V: TRBV27; J: TRBJ1-2; CDR3: CASSINRWANYGYTF; DNA: TGTGCCAGCAGTATAAACAGGTGGGCTAACTATGGCTACACCTTC
D: NA; size: NA; V: TRBV6-6; J: TRBJ2-5; CDR3: CAGRSAGSQETQYF; DNA: TGTGCCGGACGGTCGGCGGGGAGTCAAGAGACCCAGTACTTC
D: NA; size: NA; V: TRBV13; J: TRBJ2-1; CDR3: CASSLAGEGLKAYNEQFF; DNA: TGTGCCAGCAGCTTAGCGGGAGAAGGGCTTAAGGCCTACAATGAGCAGTTCTTC
D: TRBD1; size: NA; V: TRBV9; J: TRBJ2-3; CDR3: CASSGDRVRFTSGTDTQYF; DNA: TGTGCCAGCAGCGGGGACAGGGTCCGATTTACTAGCGGCACAGATACGCAGTATTTT
D: TRBD2; size: once; V: TRBV2; J: TRBJ2-7; CDR3: CASSEMVSGSITYEQYF; DNA: TGTGCCAGCAGTGAAATGGTTAGCGGGAGCATAACCTACGAGCAGTACTTC
D: NA; size: few; V: TRBV4-1; J: TRBJ2-7; CDR3: CASSQGYNYEQYF; DNA: TGCGCCAGCAGCCAAGGTTACAACTACGAGCAGTACTTC
D: NA; size: NA; V: TRBV6-6; J: TRBJ2-1; CDR3: CASSITVSAYNEQFF; DNA: TGTGCCAGCAGTATTACAGTAAGTGCCTACAATGAGCAGTTCTTC
D: NA; size: NA; V: TRBV15; J: TRBJ1-5; CDR3: CATSRDRGNQPQHF; DNA: TGTGCCACCAGCAGAGACCGGGGCAATCAGCCCCAGCATTTT
D: NA; size: NA; V: TRBV28; J: TRBJ1-4; CDR3: CASSSDSATNEKLFF; DNA: TGTGCCAGCAGTTCCGACAGTGCAACTAATGAAAAACTGTTTTTT
D: TRBD1; size: NA; V: TRBV2; J: TRBJ2-5; CDR3: CASRGTGTLETQYF; DNA: TGTGCCAGCAGGGGGACAGGGACCTTGGAGACCCAGTACTTC
D: NA; size: few; V: TRBV3-1/TRBV3-2; J: TRBJ2-3; CDR3: CASSQDARGSAKPVDTQYF; DNA: TGTGCCAGCAGCCAAGACGCGCGTGGTAGCGCAAAGCCGGTAGATACGCAGTATTTT
D: NA; size: NA; V: TRBV7-2; J: TRBJ2-2; CDR3: CASSPQGRVNTGELFF; DNA: TGTGCCAGCAGCCCTCAAGGGCGGGTAAACACCGGGGAGCTGTTTTTT
D: NA; size: once; V: TRBV6-5; J: TRBJ1-2; CDR3: CASSYRQEANYGYTF; DNA: TGTGCCAGCAGTTACCGGCAGGAGGCAAACTATGGCTACACCTTC
D: TRBD1; size: NA; V: TRBV5-1; J: TRBJ1-2; CDR3: CASSPGTGENGYTF; DNA: TGCGCCAGCAGCCCAGGGACAGGGGAGAATGGCTACACCTTC
D: NA; size: NA; V: TRBV5-4; J: TRBJ2-7; CDR3: CASSLGSRVSEQYF; DNA: TGTGCCAGCAGCTTGGGTTCCAGGGTCTCCGAGCAGTACTTC
D: TRBD2; size: NA; V: TRBV9; J: TRBJ2-1; CDR3: CASSPYGTSGHNEQFF; DNA: TGTGCCAGCAGCCCCTATGGGACTAGCGGCCACAATGAGCAGTTCTTC
D: NA; size: NA; V: TRBV5-1; J: TRBJ2-3; CDR3: CASNEARGVYGTQYF; DNA: TGCGCCAGCAATGAGGCGCGGGGCGTGTATGGTACGCAGTATTTT
D: NA; size: NA; V: TRBV7-8; J: TRBJ2-7; CDR3: CASSSSNEQYF; DNA: TGTGCCAGCAGCTCAAGCAACGAGCAGTACTTC
D: NA; size: once; V: TRBV5-4; J: TRBJ2-1; CDR3: CASSYPRDSRGNEQFF; DNA: TGTGCCAGCAGCTATCCCCGGGACTCCCGAGGCAATGAGCAGTTCTTC
D: NA; size: NA; V: TRBV7-8; J: TRBJ2-7; CDR3: CASSDRLGLRYEQYF; DNA: TGTGCCAGCAGTGACCGACTAGGATTACGGTACGAGCAGTACTTC
D: TRBD1; size: NA; V: TRBV27; J: TRBJ1-2; CDR3: CASTKLSTGGRVFGYTF; DNA: TGTGCCAGCACCAAACTTTCGACAGGGGGCCGAGTCTTTGGCTACACCTTC
D: TRBD1; size: NA; V: TRBV9; J: TRBJ2-1; CDR3: CASSVVGDRVSYNEQFF; DNA: TGTGCCAGCAGCGTAGTGGGGGACAGGGTCAGCTACAATGAGCAGTTCTTC
D: TRBD1; size: NA; V: TRBV5-1; J: TRBJ1-3; CDR3: CASSLFGQGPAGNTIYF; DNA: TGCGCCAGCAGCCTCTTCGGACAGGGTCCTGCTGGAAACACCATATATTTT
D: NA; size: NA; V: TRBV28; J: TRBJ2-5; CDR3: CASRVPPGAQYF; DNA: TGTGCCAGCAGGGTCCCGCCGGGGGCCCAGTACTTC
D: NA; size: NA; V: TRBV7-7; J: TRBJ2-5; CDR3: CASSLTAGNQETQYF; DNA: TGTGCTAGCAGCTTGACGGCGGGAAACCAAGAGACCCAGTACTTC
D: TRBD2; size: NA; V: TRBV7-9; J: TRBJ2-5; CDR3: CASSSRGSGRETQYF; DNA: TGTGCCAGCAGCTCACGAGGGTCCGGGAGGGAGACCCAGTACTTC
D: TRBD1; size: NA; V: TRBV18; J: TRBJ2-3; CDR3: CASSPTGASTDTQYF; DNA: TGTGCCAGCTCACCGACAGGGGCTAGCACAGATACGCAGTATTTT
D: NA; size: NA; V: TRBV12-3/TRBV12-4; J: TRBJ2-7; CDR3: CASSFGSYEQYF; DNA: TGTGCCAGCAGTTTCGGTTCCTACGAGCAGTACTTC
D: NA; size: NA; V: TRBV7-2; J: TRBJ1-1; CDR3: CASSLARNTEAFF; DNA: TGTGCCAGCAGCTTAGCCAGGAACACTGAAGCTTTCTTT
D: NA; size: NA; V: TRBV3-1/TRBV3-2; J: TRBJ1-5; CDR3: CASSQGRSQPQHF; DNA: TGTGCCAGCAGCCAAGGGAGAAGTCAGCCCCAGCATTTT